This TCR beta chain was sequenced for a study of blood T cell repertoires in COVID-19. Germline V gene lookup returns CDR1 KGHSH and CDR2 LQKENI. Trimming at V came to 3 bases and at J to 2 bases, leaving 1 base not matched to a gene. The CDR3 covers 15 residues. This table comes from immunoSEQ multiplex PCR, and its TCRdb copy is limited to in-frame clones, with some not included. The table has under 95,000 clones, around nine tenths seen once. The chain links TRBV18 to TRBJ1-6; 7 bases are a match to TRBD1. The clonotype comes from a man aged 55 to 70 with acute or convalescent COVID-19. Sequences were obtained from peripheral blood. In nucleotides, the CDR3 is TGTGCCAGCTCACCGACAGGGCCCTATAATTCACCCCTCCACTTT. Translating gives CASSPTGPYNSPLHF.